The present T cell receptor beta chain was sequenced within a study of glioma-infiltrating T cells. Study results and limitations: Only very few CDR3 sequences appeared in both tissue and blood.

Trimming took off 3 bases at V and 5 bases at J, with 19 bases between the two ends. The CDR3 has 16 amino acids. Germline assignment: CDR1 SEHNR and CDR2 FQNEAQ (reference sequence). The iRepertoire nested amplicon-rescue multiplex PCR amplified TCR alpha and beta CDR3s from RNA. Input was about 85-450 ng of tissue mRNA or PBMC total RNA. TCRdb re-analysed the multiplex PCR reads in MiXCR, keeping a single row per CDR3 protein. This sample yields some 190,000 distinct CDR3 sequences, of which over 25% are seen a single time; 20% belongs to the top ten. In the case of this clonotype: As yet, its antigen is unknown.

Sequenced material: glioma tissue, nonneoplastic brain tissue, or PBMCs (not recorded which). This TCR came from a human donor with low-grade glioma or glioblastoma, undergoing nonglioma brain surgery, or in good health (not recorded which). The chain carries TRBV7-9 and TRBJ2-5, with D unresolved. CDR3 sequence reads: CASSFNDIPREETQYF. Here the CDR3 DNA reads TGTGCCAGCAGCTTCAATGACATTCCCCGTGAGGAGACCCAGTACTTC.